These T cell receptor beta chains were read from a single sample in a study of T-cell reconstitution after alpha-beta-depleted transplantation in children. From the PCR reads, TCRdb called clonotypes with MiXCR, one entry per CDR3 protein. This table holds fewer than 350,000 distinct CDR3 sequences, approximately 10% found once. The sequenced sample was peripheral blood, obtained 180 days after TCRalphabeta/CD19-depleted stem cell transplant. The origin of the receptors is a male patient between 2 and 10 years old who had a stem cell transplant for chronic granulomatous disease, so the T cells may come from the graft donor. Both conserved end residues are part of each CDR3. A D gene is named only where the DNA matches it firmly. Some rows mark clone size as missing; the rest say once, few, many or name a class of expanded clone.

TRBV20-1	NA	many	TRBJ2-1	TGCAGTGCTCGGACCCTCCCAAGCTCCTACAATGAGCAGTTCTTC	CSARTLPSSYNEQFF
TRBV11-2	NA	NA	TRBJ1-1	TGTGCCAGCAGCTTAGAATTTTGGAACACTGAAGCTTTCTTT	CASSLEFWNTEAFF
TRBV12-3/TRBV12-4	TRBD1	many	TRBJ2-2	TGTGCCAGCAATCAGGGGGCTATCGGGGAGCTGTTTTTT	CASNQGAIGELFF
TRBV7-9	NA	few	TRBJ2-3	TGTGCCAGCAGCGGTGGGTTGGACAGACGCACAGATACGCAGTATTTT	CASSGGLDRRTDTQYF
TRBV16	NA	many	TRBJ2-1	TGTGCCAGCAGCCAATCTTTAGGGCCAGAGCAGTTCTTC	CASSQSLGPEQFF
TRBV20-1	TRBD2	many	TRBJ2-1	TGCAGTGCTCCGGGGGGACTAGCGGGTTACAATGAGCAGTTCTTC	CSAPGGLAGYNEQFF
TRBV28	TRBD1	many	TRBJ2-7	TGTGCCAGCAGTACACAACGAGGACAGGGACGTACCTACGAGCAGTACTTC	CASSTQRGQGRTYEQYF
TRBV19	NA	many	TRBJ1-5	TGTGCCAGTAGTCCCCCCTATAATATTTGGAATCAGCCCCAGCATTTT	CASSPPYNIWNQPQHF
TRBV6-5	TRBD1	many	TRBJ2-7	TGTGCCAGCAGCTACCCGACAGGGGGCGAAGTCGAGCAGTACTTC	CASSYPTGGEVEQYF
TRBV5-4	TRBD1	many	TRBJ2-7	TGTGCCAGCAGCTTGGGGGGACAGGGTAATAGGGCGCAGTACTTC	CASSLGGQGNRAQYF